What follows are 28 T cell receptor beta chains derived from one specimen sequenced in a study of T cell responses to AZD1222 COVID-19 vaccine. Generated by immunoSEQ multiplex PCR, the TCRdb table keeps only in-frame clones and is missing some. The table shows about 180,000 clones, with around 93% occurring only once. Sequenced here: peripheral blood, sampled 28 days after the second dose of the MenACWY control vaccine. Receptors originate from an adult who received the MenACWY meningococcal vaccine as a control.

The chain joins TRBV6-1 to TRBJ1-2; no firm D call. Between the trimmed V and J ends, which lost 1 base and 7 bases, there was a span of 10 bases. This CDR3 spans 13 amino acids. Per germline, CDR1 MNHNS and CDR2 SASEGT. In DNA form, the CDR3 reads TGTGCCAGCAGTGAAGGGAAAAGGCTTGGCTACACCTTC. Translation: CASSEGKRLGYTF.

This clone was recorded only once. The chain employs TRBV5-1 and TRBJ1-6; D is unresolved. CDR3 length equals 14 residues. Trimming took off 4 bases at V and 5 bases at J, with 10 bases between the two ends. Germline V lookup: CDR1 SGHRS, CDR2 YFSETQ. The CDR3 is CASSRDPDNSPLHF. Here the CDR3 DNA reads TGCGCCAGCAGCCGGGATCCCGATAATTCACCCCTCCACTTT.

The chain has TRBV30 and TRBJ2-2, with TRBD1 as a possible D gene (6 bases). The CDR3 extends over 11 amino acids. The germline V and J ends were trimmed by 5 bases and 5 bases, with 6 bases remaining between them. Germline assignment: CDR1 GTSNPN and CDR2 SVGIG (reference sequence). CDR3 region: CAWQGTGELFF. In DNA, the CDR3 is TGTGCCTGGCAGGGGACCGGGGAGCTGTTTTTT.

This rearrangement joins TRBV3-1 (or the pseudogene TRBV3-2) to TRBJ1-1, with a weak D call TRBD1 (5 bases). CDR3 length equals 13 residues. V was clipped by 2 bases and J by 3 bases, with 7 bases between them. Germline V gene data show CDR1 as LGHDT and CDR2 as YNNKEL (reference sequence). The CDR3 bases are TGTGCCAGCAGCCAAACGGGGGACACTGAAGCTTTCTTT. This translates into CASSQTGDTEAFF.

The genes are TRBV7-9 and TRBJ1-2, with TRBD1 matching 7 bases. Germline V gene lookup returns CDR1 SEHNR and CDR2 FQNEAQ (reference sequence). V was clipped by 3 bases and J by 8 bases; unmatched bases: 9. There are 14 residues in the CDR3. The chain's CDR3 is CASSFQTGQIGYTF. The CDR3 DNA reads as TGTGCCAGCAGCTTTCAGACAGGGCAAATCGGCTACACCTTC.

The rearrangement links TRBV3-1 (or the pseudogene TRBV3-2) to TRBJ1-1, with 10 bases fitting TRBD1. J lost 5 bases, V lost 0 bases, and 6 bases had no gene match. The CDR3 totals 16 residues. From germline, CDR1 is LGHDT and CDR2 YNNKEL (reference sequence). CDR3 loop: CASSQERTGGGTEAFF. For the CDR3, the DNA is TGTGCCAGCAGCCAAGAGCGGACAGGGGGTGGGACTGAAGCTTTCTTT.

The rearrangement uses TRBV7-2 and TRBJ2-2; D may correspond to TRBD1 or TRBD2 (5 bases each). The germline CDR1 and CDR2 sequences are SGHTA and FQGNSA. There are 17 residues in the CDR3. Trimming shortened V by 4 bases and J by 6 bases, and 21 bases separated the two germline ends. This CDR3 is CASSSTTGRPSAGELFF. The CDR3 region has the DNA TGTGCCAGCAGCTCCACGACGGGACGGCCTTCGGCCGGGGAGCTGTTTTTT. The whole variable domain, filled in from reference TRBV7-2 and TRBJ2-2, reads GAGVSQSPSNKVTEKGKDVELRCDPISGHTALYWYRQSLGQGLEFLIYFQGNSAPDKSGLPSDRFSAERTGGSVSTLTIQRTQQEDSAVYLCASSSTTGRPSAGELFFGEGSRLTVL.

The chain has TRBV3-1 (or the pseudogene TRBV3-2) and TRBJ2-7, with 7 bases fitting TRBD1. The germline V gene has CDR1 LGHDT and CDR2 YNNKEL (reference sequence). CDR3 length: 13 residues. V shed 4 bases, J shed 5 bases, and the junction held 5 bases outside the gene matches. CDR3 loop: CASSLNRGHEQYF. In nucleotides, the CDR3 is TGTGCCAGCAGCCTAAACAGGGGCCACGAGCAGTACTTC.

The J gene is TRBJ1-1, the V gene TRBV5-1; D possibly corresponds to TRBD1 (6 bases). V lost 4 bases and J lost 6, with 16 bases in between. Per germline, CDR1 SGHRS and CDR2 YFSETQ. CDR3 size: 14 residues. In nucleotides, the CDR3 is TGCGCCAGCAGCACCGCGACAGGCCGGGCTGAAGCTTTCTTT. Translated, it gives CASSTATGRAEAFF.

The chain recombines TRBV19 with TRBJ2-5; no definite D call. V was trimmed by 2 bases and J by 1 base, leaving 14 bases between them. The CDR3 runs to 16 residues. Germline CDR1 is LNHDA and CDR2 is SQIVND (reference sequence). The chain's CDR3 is CASSIYPAAFQETQYF. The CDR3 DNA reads TGTGCCAGTAGTATATATCCGGCGGCATTCCAAGAGACCCAGTACTTC.

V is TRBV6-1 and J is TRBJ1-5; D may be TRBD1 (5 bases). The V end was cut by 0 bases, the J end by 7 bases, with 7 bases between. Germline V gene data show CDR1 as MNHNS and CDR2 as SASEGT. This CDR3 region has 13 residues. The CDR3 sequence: CASSEAGAQPQHF. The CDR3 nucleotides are TGTGCCAGCAGTGAAGCTGGGGCACAGCCCCAGCATTTT.

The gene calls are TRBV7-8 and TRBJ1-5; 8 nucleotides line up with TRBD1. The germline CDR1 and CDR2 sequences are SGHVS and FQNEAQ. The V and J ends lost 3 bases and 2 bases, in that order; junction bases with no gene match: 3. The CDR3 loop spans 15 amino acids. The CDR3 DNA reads TGTGCCAGCAGCTTTGTGACAGGGGGCAATCAGCCCCAGCATTTT. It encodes CASSFVTGGNQPQHF.

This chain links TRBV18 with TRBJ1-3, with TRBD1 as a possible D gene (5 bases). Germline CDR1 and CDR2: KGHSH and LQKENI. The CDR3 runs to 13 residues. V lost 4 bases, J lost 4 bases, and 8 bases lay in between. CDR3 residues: CASSRAGGNTIYF. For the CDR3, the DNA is TGTGCCAGCTCACGGGCAGGGGGAAACACCATATATTTT.

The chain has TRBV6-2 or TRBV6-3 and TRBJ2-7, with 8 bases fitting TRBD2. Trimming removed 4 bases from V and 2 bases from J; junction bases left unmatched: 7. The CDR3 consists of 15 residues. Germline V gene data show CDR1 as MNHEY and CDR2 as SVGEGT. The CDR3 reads CASSSSGGATYEQYF. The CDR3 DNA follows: TGTGCCAGCAGTTCCTCGGGAGGGGCTACCTACGAGCAGTACTTC.

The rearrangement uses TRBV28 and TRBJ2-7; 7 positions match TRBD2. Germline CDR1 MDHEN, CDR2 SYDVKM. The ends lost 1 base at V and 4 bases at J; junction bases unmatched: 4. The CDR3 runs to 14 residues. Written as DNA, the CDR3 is TGTGCCAGCAGTTTATCGGGGGGTTGGTACGAGCAGTACTTC. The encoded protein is CASSLSGGWYEQYF.

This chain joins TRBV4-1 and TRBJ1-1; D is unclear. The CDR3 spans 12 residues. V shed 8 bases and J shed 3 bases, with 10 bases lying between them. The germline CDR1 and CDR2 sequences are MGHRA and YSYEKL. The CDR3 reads CASGTSDTEAFF. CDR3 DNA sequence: TGCGCCAGCGGTACGTCGGACACTGAAGCTTTCTTT.

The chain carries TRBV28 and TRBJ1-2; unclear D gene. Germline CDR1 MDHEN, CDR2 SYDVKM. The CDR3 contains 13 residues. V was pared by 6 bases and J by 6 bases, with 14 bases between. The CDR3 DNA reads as TGTGCCAGCAGCCGGGGAGGGAGGGATGGCTACACCTTC. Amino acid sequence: CASSRGGRDGYTF.

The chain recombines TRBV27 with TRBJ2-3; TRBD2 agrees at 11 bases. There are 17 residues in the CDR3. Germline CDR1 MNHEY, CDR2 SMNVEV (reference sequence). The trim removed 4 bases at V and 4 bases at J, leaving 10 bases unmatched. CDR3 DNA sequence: TGTGCCAGCAGTTCACCCGGTTTAGCGGGGGGGCCAGATACGCAGTATTTT. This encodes CASSSPGLAGGPDTQYF.

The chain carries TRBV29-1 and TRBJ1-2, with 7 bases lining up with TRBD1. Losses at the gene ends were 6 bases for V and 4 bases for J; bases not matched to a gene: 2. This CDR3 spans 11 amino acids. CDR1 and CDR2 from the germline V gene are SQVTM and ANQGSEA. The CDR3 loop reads CSVRQGYGYTF. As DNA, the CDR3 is TGCAGCGTCAGACAGGGCTATGGCTACACCTTC.

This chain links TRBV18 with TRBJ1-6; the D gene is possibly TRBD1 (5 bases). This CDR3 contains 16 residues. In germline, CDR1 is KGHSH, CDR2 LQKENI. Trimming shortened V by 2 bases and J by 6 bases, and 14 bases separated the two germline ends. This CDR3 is CASSPAGPAVNSPLHF. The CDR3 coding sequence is TGTGCCAGCTCACCAGCAGGGCCCGCTGTTAATTCACCCCTCCACTTT.

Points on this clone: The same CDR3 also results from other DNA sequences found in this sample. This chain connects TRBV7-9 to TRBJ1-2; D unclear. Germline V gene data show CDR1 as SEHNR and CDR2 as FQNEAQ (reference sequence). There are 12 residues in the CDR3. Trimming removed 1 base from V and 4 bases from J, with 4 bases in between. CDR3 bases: TGTGCCAGCAGCTTAGATAGCTATGGCTACACCTTC. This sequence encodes CASSLDSYGYTF.

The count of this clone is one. The DNA of the CDR3 is TGTGCCAGCAGCCCGCCAGGGGTCGATGGCTACACCTTC. Translation gives CASSPPGVDGYTF. The rearrangement joins TRBV3-1 (or the pseudogene TRBV3-2) to TRBJ1-2, with D perhaps TRBD1 (6 bases). The CDR3 sequence is 13 residues long. CDR1 is LGHDT and CDR2 is YNNKEL in the germline V gene (reference sequence). V was pared by 4 bases and J by 6 bases, with 12 bases between.

Here the CDR3 reads CASTDRVNQPQHF. The CDR3 bases are TGTGCCAGTACCGACAGGGTTAATCAGCCCCAGCATTTT. This sequence joins TRBV19 and TRBJ1-5; TRBD1 aligns across 7 bases. Germline trimming cut 7 bases from V and 4 bases from J; bases unmatched to any gene: 4. The CDR3 has 13 residues. Per the germline V gene, CDR1 is LNHDA and CDR2 is SQIVND (reference sequence).

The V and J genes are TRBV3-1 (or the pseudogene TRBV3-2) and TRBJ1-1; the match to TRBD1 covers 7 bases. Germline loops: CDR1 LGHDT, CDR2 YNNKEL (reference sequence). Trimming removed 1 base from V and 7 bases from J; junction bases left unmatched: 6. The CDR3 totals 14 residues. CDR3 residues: CASSQVGGGDEAFF. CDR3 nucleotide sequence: TGTGCCAGCAGCCAAGTAGGAGGGGGCGATGAAGCTTTCTTT.

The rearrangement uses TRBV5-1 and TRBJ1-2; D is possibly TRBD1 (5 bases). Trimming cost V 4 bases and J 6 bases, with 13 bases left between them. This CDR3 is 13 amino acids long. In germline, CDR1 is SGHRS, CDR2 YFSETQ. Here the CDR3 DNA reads TGCGCCAGCAGCCTTGGGACGGCTAATGGCTACACCTTC. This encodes CASSLGTANGYTF.

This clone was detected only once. The CDR3 is CASSPFRQPSNSPLHF. The DNA for the CDR3 is TGTGCCAGCAGCCCATTTCGGCAGCCCTCTAATTCACCCCTCCACTTT. This chain uses TRBV7-2 with TRBJ1-6; D remains ambiguous. CDR3 length: 16 amino acids. CDR1 is SGHTA and CDR2 is FQGNSA in the germline V gene. The V end lost 5 bases, the J end lost 6 bases, and 17 bases lay between the germline ends.

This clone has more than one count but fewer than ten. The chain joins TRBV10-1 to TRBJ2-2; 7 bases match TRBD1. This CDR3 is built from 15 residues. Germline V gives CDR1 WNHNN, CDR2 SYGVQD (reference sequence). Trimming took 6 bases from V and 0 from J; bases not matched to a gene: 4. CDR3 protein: CASSSGTANTGELFF. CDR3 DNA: TGCGCCAGCAGCTCCGGGACAGCGAACACCGGGGAGCTGTTTTTT.

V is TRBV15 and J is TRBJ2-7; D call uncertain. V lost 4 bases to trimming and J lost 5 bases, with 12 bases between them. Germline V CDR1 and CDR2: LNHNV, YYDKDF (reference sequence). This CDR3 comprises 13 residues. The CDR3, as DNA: TGTGCCACCAGCACCCAGTATGGGAACGAGCAGTACTTC. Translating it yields CATSTQYGNEQYF.